What follows describes a single T cell receptor beta chain. This sample is part of a study of blood T cell repertoires in COVID-19. Libraries were prepared by immunoSEQ multiplex PCR; TCRdb keeps only in-frame clonotypes and omits some of them. The sample lists around 150,000 clones; 85% were seen once. Germline lookup yields CDR1 LGHDT and CDR2 YNNKEL (reference sequence). The germline V and J ends were trimmed by 1 base and 4 bases, with 11 bases remaining between them. The CDR3 covers 15 residues. The sequencing input was peripheral blood. The sequence derives from a human donor with acute or convalescent COVID-19. The donor label of this sample is uncertain. The chain employs TRBV3-1 (or the pseudogene TRBV3-2) and TRBJ2-1; D is perhaps TRBD1 (5 bases). CDR3 residues: CASSQAKTGYNEQFF. The CDR3 bases are TGTGCCAGCAGCCAAGCTAAAACAGGATACAATGAGCAGTTCTTC.